These T cell receptor beta chains were read from a single sample in a study of radiation and T cells in renal cell carcinoma. The repertoire was sequenced with immunoSEQ multiplex PCR; TCRdb's copy has only in-frame clones and lacks some. Among 70,000 to 100,000 clones listed, approximately 83% were seen once. Material: blood, obtained from a patient whose treatment included radiotherapy and nephrectomy. Receptors were obtained from a man between 60 and 70 years old with renal cell carcinoma. Each CDR3 is given with its conserved first and last residue. D genes are given only for firm matches. Some rows have no size entry. The others give once, few or many, or a class for an expanded clone.

j_call v_call clone_size d_call cdr3_aa cdr3_nt
TRBJ1-3 TRBV25-1 - - CASSDPGRNTIYF TGTGCCAGCAGTGATCCAGGAAGGAACACCATATATTTT
TRBJ1-4 TRBV19 - - CASSDERGATNEKLFF TGTGCCAGTAGTGACGAGCGGGGGGCAACTAATGAAAAACTGTTTTTT
TRBJ2-2 TRBV28 - TRBD2 CASRPLAGAGELFF TGTGCCAGCAGGCCACTAGCGGGGGCCGGGGAGCTGTTTTTT
TRBJ2-2 TRBV10-3 - TRBD2 CAISAGLANTGELFF TGTGCCATCAGCGCGGGACTAGCGAACACCGGGGAGCTGTTTTTT
TRBJ2-2 TRBV7-2 - - CASSLVWQGTPGELFF TGTGCCAGCAGCTTAGTGTGGCAGGGTACCCCCGGGGAGCTGTTTTTT
TRBJ1-1 TRBV19 - TRBD1 CASSITIGTGGEAFF TGTGCCAGTAGTATTACCATCGGGACAGGGGGGGAAGCTTTCTTT
TRBJ2-1 TRBV30 - - CAWRRGEFYNEQFF TGTGCCTGGAGGAGGGGCGAGTTCTACAATGAGCAGTTCTTC
TRBJ1-5 TRBV19 - - CATRVGQNNQPQHF TGTGCCACCCGGGTGGGGCAGAACAATCAGCCCCAGCATTTT
TRBJ1-1 TRBV7-8 - - CASSLGGDGEAFF TGTGCCAGCAGCTTAGGTGGGGACGGTGAAGCTTTCTTT
TRBJ2-2 TRBV7-9 - - CASSLEFSGELFF TGTGCCAGCAGCTTAGAGTTCTCCGGGGAGCTGTTTTTT
TRBJ2-7 TRBV5-4 - - CASGDRRSSYEQYF TGTGCCAGCGGCGATCGTAGGAGCTCCTACGAGCAGTACTTC
TRBJ1-2 TRBV4-3 - TRBD1 CASSPTGQSIYGYTF TGCGCCAGCAGCCCGACGGGACAGTCGATCTATGGCTACACCTTC
TRBJ1-1 TRBV30 once - CAWSVGVQRRAFF TGTGCCTGGAGTGTAGGGGTCCAAAGGCGAGCTTTCTTT
TRBJ2-7 TRBV7-2 - TRBD1 CASSLERDRSRPYEQYF TGTGCCAGCAGCTTAGAAAGGGACAGATCGAGACCCTACGAGCAGTACTTC
TRBJ2-1 TRBV11-2 - TRBD1 CASQDRDRAGNEQFF TGTGCCAGCCAAGACCGGGACAGGGCGGGCAATGAGCAGTTCTTC
TRBJ2-7 TRBV6-5 - TRBD1 CASSDRNGQGSGQYF TGTGCCAGCAGCGATCGGAACGGACAGGGTTCAGGGCAGTACTTC
TRBJ1-1 TRBV5-1 - TRBD1 CASRPQGAGTEAFF TGCGCCAGCAGGCCACAGGGGGCGGGCACTGAAGCTTTCTTT
TRBJ1-5 TRBV15 once TRBD1 CATSRDLGTGGQHF TGTGCCACCAGCAGAGATCTGGGGACAGGGGGCCAGCATTTT
TRBJ2-7 TRBV30 - TRBD2 CAWSTLGGLGQYF TGTGCCTGGAGTACCCTGGGAGGGCTGGGGCAGTACTTC
TRBJ2-5 TRBV5-1 - TRBD1 CASSLDRGPETQYF TGCGCCAGCAGCTTGGACAGGGGTCCAGAGACCCAGTACTTC
TRBJ2-3 TRBV4-3 - TRBD2 CASSQDREGSTDTQYF TGCGCCAGCAGCCAAGACCGGGAGGGAAGCACAGATACGCAGTATTTT
TRBJ1-1 TRBV7-9 - - CASSFVGTNTEAFF TGTGCCAGCAGCTTTGTGGGGACGAACACTGAAGCTTTCTTT
TRBJ2-7 TRBV5-1 - - CASSLDGGGTYEQYF TGCGCCAGCAGCTTGGACGGGGGAGGGACATACGAGCAGTACTTC
TRBJ2-7 TRBV6-5 - - CASSNHRDRVYEQYF TGTGCCAGCAGTAATCACCGGGACCGAGTTTACGAGCAGTACTTC
TRBJ2-7 TRBV6-1 - TRBD1 CASWTGGSYEQYF TGTGCCAGTTGGACAGGGGGTTCCTACGAGCAGTACTTC
TRBJ2-7 TRBV27 - TRBD1 CASSLLGTGATHEQYF TGTGCCAGCAGTTTATTAGGGACAGGGGCCACCCACGAGCAGTACTTC
TRBJ2-1 TRBV10-3 - TRBD1 CAISWTGVGNEQFF TGTGCCATCAGTTGGACAGGGGTAGGCAATGAGCAGTTCTTC
TRBJ2-4 TRBV6-1 - TRBD2 CASSVLAGLAKNIQYF TGTGCCAGCAGTGTCCTAGCGGGCCTAGCCAAAAACATTCAGTACTTC
TRBJ2-5 TRBV29-1 - - CSVGGSWPGETQYF TGCAGCGTTGGGGGGAGTTGGCCCGGGGAGACCCAGTACTTC
TRBJ2-1 TRBV5-1 - - CASSLASLFYNEQFF TGCGCCAGCAGCTTGGCTTCGCTATTCTACAATGAGCAGTTCTTC
TRBJ2-5 TRBV6-1 - - CASRAGADQETQYF TGTGCCAGCAGGGCTGGGGCTGATCAAGAGACCCAGTACTTC
TRBJ1-2 TRBV15 - - CATSRGVGFLSGGYTF TGTGCCACCAGCAGAGGGGTAGGGTTTCTTAGCGGTGGCTACACCTTC
TRBJ1-1 TRBV10-3 - - CAISGSGGGMNTEAFF TGTGCCATCAGTGGTAGCGGGGGCGGAATGAACACTGAAGCTTTCTTT
TRBJ2-2 TRBV28 few - CASTWGVGAGELFF TGTGCCAGCACCTGGGGGGTTGGCGCCGGGGAGCTGTTTTTT
TRBJ2-3 TRBV5-1 - - CASSLAGGPIANF TGCGCCAGCAGCTTAGCCGGGGGGCCTATAGCCAATTTT
TRBJ2-2 TRBV7-9 - - CASSLVGGTGELFF TGTGCCAGCAGCTTAGTCGGCGGGACCGGGGAGCTGTTTTTT
TRBJ1-1 TRBV21-1 - - CASSTTGRTEAFF TGTGCCAGCAGCACAACAGGGAGAACTGAAGCTTTCTTT
TRBJ1-3 TRBV30 - - CAWTKGLSGNTIYF TGTGCCTGGACGAAAGGCCTCTCTGGAAACACCATATATTTT
TRBJ1-4 TRBV10-3 - TRBD1 CAISETGGGNEKLFF TGTGCCATCAGTGAGACAGGGGGAGGAAATGAAAAACTGTTTTTT
TRBJ2-2 TRBV27 - - CASSLRWGQTTGELFF TGTGCCAGCAGTTTAAGATGGGGGCAGACCACCGGGGAGCTGTTTTTT
TRBJ2-1 TRBV28 - TRBD2 CASSSYSSGRAVNEQFF TGTGCCAGCAGTTCATATTCTAGCGGGAGGGCCGTCAATGAGCAGTTCTTC